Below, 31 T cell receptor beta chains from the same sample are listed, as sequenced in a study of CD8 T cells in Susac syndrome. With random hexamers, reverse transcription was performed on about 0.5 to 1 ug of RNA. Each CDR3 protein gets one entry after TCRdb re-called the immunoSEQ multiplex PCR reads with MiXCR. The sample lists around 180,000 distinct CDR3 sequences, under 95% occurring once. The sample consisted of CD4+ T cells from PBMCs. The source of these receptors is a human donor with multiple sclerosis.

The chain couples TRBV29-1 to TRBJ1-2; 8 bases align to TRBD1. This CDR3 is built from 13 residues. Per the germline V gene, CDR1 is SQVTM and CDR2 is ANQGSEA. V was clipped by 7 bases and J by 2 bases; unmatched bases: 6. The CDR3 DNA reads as TGCAGCGCCATAGGACAGGGAAACTATGGCTACACCTTC. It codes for CSAIGQGNYGYTF.

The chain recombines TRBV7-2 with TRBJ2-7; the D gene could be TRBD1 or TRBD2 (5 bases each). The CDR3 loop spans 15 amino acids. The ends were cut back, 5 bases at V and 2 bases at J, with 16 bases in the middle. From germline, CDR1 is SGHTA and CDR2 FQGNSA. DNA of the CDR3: TGTGCCAGCAGCCTGATCGGGACCCCGACCTACGAGCAGTACTTC. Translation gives CASSLIGTPTYEQYF.

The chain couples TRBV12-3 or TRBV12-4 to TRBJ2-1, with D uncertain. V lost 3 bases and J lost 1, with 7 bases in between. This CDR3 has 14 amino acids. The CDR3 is CASSFTQSYNEQFF. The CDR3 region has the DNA TGTGCCAGCAGTTTCACCCAGTCCTACAATGAGCAGTTCTTC.

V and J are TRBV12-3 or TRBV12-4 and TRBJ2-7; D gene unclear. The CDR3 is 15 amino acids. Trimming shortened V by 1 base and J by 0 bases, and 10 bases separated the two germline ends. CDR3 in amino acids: CASSLVGRSSYEQYF. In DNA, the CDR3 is TGTGCCAGCAGTTTAGTTGGCCGCAGCTCCTACGAGCAGTACTTC.

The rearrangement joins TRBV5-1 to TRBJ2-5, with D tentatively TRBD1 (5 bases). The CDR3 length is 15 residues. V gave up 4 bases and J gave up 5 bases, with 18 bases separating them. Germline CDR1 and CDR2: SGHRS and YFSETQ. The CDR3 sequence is CASSVSQGGRETQYF. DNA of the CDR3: TGCGCCAGCAGCGTTTCTCAGGGCGGACGGGAGACCCAGTACTTC.

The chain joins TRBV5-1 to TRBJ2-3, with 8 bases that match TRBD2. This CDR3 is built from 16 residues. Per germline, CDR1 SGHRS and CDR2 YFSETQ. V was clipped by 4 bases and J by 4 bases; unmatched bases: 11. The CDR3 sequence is CASSRGGSVPADTQYF. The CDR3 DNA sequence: TGCGCCAGCAGCCGGGGGGGCTCAGTGCCGGCAGATACGCAGTATTTT.

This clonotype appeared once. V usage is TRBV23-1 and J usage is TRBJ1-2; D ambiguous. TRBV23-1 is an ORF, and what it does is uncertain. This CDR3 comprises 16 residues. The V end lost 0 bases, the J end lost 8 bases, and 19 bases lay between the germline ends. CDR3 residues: CASSQSQTSLGRGYTF. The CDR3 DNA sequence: TGCGCCAGCAGTCAATCACAGACCAGCCTAGGGCGGGGCTACACCTTC.

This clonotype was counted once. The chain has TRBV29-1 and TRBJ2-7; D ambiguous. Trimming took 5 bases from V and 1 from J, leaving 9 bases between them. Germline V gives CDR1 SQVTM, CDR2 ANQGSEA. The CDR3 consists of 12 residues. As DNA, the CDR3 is TGCAGCGTTCGCTCCGCGTCCTACGAGCAGTACTTC. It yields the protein CSVRSASYEQYF.

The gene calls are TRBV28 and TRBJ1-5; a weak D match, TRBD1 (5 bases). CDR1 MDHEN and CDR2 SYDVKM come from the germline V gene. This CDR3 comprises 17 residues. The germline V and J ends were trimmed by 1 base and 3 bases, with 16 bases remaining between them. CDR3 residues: CASSLSSGTANNQPQHF. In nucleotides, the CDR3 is TGTGCCAGCAGTTTATCATCCGGGACGGCAAACAATCAGCCCCAGCATTTT.

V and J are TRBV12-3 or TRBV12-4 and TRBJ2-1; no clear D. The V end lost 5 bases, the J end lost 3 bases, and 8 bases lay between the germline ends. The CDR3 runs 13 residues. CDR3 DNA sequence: TGTGCCAGCAGTCCCCAGGTCTACAATGAGCAGTTCTTC. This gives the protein CASSPQVYNEQFF.

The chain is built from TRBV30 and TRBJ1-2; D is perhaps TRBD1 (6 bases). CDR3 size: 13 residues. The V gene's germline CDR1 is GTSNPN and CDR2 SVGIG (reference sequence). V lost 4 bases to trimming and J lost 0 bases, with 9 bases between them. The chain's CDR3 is CAWTGEANYGYTF. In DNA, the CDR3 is TGTGCCTGGACAGGGGAGGCTAACTATGGCTACACCTTC. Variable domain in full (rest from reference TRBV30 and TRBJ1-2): SQTIHQWPATLVQPVGSPLSLECTVEGTSNPNLYWYRQAAGRGLQLLFYSVGIGQISSEVPQNLSASRPQDRQFILSSKKLLLSDSGFYLCAWTGEANYGYTFGSGTRLTVV.

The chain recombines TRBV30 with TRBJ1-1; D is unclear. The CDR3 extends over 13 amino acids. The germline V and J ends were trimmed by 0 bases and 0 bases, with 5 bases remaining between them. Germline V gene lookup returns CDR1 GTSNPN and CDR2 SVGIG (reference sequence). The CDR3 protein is CAWSVLVNTEAFF. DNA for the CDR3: TGTGCCTGGAGTGTACTCGTGAACACTGAAGCTTTCTTT.

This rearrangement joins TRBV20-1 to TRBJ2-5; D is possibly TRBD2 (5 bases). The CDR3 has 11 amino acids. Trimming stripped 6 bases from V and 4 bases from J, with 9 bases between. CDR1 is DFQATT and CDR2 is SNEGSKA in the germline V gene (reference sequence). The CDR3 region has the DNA TGCAGTGCCACTAGGTCAGAGACCCAGTACTTC. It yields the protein CSATRSETQYF.

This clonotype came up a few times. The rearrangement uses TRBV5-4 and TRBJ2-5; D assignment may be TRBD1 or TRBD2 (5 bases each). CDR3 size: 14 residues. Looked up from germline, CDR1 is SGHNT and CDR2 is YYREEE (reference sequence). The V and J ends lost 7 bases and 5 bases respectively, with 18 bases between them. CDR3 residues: CASRGPNVAETQYF. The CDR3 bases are TGTGCCAGCCGGGGCCCAAACGTTGCCGAGACCCAGTACTTC.

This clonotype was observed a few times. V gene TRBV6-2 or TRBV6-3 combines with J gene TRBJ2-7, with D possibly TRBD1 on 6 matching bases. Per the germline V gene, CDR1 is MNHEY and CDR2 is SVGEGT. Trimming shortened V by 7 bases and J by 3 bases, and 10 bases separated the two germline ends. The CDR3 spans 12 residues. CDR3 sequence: CASKTGNYEQYF. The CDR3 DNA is TGTGCCAGCAAAACAGGGAACTACGAGCAGTACTTC.

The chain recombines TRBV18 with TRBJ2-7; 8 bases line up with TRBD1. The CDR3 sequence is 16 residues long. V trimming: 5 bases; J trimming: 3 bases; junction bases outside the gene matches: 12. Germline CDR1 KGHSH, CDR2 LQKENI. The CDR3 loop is CASSTNGQGRGYEQYF. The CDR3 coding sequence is TGTGCCAGCTCAACAAACGGACAGGGAAGAGGCTACGAGCAGTACTTC. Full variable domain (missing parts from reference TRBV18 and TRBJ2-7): NAGVMQNPRHLVRRRGQEARLRCSPMKGHSHVYWYRQLPEEGLKFMVYLQKENIIDESGMPKERFSAEFPKEGPSILRIQQVVRGDSAAYFCASSTNGQGRGYEQYFGPGTRLTVT.

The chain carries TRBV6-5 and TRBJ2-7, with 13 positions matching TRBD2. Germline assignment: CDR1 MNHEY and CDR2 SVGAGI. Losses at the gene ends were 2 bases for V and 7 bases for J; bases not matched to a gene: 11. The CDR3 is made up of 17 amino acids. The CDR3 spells CASSYGPGTSGMLEQYF. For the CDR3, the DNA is TGTGCCAGCAGTTACGGCCCCGGGACTAGCGGGATGCTGGAGCAGTACTTC.

The CDR3 nucleotides read TGTGCTAGTGGGGACAGTTTGAGACAGAAGCATCAGCCCCAGCATTTT. This translates into CASGDSLRQKHQPQHF. The gene calls are TRBV12-5 and TRBJ1-5; D is possibly TRBD1 (6 bases). V lost 6 bases and J lost 5, with 20 bases in between. CDR1 is LGHNT, CDR2 FRNRAP, per germline. This CDR3 has 16 residues. The full variable domain, with the rest looked up from reference TRBV12-5 and TRBJ1-5, is DARVTQTPRHKVTEMGQEVTMRCQPILGHNTVFWYRQTMMQGLELLAYFRNRAPLDDSGMPKDRFSAEMPDATLATLKIQPSEPRDSAVYFCASGDSLRQKHQPQHFGDGTRLSIL.

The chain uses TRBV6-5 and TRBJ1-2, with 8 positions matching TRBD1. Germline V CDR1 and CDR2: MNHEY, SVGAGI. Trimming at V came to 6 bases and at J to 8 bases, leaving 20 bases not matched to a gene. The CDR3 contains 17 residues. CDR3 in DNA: TGTGCCAGCAGATTAAATTATATGACAGGGGATTCCAACGGCTACACCTTC. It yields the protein CASRLNYMTGDSNGYTF.

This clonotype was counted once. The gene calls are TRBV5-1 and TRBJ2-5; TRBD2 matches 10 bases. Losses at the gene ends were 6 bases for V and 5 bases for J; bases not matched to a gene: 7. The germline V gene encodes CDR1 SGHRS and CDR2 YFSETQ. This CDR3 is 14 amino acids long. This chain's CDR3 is CASTSGRADETQYF. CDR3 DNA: TGCGCCAGCACGAGCGGGAGGGCCGATGAGACCCAGTACTTC.

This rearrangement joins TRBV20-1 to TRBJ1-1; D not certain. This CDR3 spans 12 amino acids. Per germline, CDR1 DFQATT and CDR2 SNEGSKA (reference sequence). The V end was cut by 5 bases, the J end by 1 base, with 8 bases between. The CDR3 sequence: CSARSPNTEAFF. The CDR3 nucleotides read TGCAGTGCTCGATCTCCGAACACTGAAGCTTTCTTT.

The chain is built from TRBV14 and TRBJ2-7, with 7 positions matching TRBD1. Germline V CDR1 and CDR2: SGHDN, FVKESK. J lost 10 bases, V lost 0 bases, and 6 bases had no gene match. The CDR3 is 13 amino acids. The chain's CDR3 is CASSQDRQGVQYF. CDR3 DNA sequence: TGTGCCAGCAGCCAAGATAGACAGGGTGTTCAGTACTTC. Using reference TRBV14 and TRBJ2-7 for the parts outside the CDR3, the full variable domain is EAGVTQFPSHSVIEKGQTVTLRCDPISGHDNLYWYRRVMGKEIKFLLHFVKESKQDESGMPNNRFLAERTGGTYSTLKVQPAELEDSGVYFCASSQDRQGVQYFGPGTRLTVT.

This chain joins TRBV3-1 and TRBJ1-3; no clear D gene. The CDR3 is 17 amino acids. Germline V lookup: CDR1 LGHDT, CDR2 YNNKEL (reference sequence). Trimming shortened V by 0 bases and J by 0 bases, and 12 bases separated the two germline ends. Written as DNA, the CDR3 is TGTGCCAGCAGCCAAGAGATTAGTCCTCTCTCTGGAAACACCATATATTTT. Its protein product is CASSQEISPLSGNTIYF.

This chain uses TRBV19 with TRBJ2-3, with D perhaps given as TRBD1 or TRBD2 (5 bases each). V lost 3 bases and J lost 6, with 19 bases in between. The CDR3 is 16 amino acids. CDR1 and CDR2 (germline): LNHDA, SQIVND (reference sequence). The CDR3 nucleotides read TGTGCCAGTAGTATGGGGGTAGATCGGTCCTCGGATACGCAGTATTTT. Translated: CASSMGVDRSSDTQYF.

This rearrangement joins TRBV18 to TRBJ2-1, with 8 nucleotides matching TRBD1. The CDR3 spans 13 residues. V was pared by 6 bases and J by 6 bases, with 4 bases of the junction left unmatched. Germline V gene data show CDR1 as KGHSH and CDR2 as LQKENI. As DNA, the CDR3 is TGTGCCAGCTCGCGGACAGGGTTCAATGAGCAGTTCTTC. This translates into CASSRTGFNEQFF.

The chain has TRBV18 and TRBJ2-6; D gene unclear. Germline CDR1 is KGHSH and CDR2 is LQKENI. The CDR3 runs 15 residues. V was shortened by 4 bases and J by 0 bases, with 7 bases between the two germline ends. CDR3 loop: CASSQDRSGANVLTF. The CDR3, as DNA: TGTGCCAGCTCACAGGACCGCTCTGGGGCCAACGTCCTGACTTTC.

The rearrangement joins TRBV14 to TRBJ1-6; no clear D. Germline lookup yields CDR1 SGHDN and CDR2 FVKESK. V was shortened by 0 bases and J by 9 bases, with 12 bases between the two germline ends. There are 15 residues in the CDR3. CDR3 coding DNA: TGTGCCAGCAGCCAAGACCGGTATAGTTCTTCACCCCTCCACTTT. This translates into CASSQDRYSSSPLHF.

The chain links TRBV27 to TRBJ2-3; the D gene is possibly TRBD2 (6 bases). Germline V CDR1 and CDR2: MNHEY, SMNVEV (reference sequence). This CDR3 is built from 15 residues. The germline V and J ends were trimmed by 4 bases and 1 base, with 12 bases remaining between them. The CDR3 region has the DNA TGTGCCAGCAGTTGGAGGGCGGCGGGCACAGATACGCAGTATTTT. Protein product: CASSWRAAGTDTQYF.

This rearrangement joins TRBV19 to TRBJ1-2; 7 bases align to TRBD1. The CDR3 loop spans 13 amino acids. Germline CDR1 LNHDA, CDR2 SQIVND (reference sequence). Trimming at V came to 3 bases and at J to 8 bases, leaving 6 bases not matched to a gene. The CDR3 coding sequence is TGTGCCAGTAGTATGGGGACAGCGGACGGCTACACCTTC. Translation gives CASSMGTADGYTF.

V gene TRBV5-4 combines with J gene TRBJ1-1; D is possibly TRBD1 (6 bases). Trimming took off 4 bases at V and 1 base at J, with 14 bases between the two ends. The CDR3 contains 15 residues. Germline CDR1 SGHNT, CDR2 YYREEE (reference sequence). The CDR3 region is CASSPTGLSNTEAFF. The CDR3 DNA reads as TGTGCCAGCAGCCCGACAGGCCTCTCGAACACTGAAGCTTTCTTT.

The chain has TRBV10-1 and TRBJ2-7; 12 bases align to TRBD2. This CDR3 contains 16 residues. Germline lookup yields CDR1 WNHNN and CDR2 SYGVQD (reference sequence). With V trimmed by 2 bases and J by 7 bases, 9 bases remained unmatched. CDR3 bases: TGCGCCAGCAGTGAGAGACTAGCGGGAGAACTTGAGGAGCAGTACTTC. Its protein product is CASSERLAGELEEQYF.